This TCR beta chain derives from a study of early T cells in non-severe SARS-CoV-2 infection. TCRdb itself ran the 5' RACE reads through MiXCR, one entry per CDR3 protein. The data contain roughly 92,000 distinct CDR3 sequences, over 9.5% of them seen just once; the ten biggest clones take up approximately 4.7%. This clonotype was seen more than once but under ten times. Between the trimmed V and J ends, which lost 4 bases and 4 bases, there was a span of 10 bases. CDR1 is SQVTM, CDR2 ANQGSEA, per germline. CDR3 length equals 12 residues. The material was whole blood, obtained at baseline. The chain couples TRBV29-1 to TRBJ1-2; tentatively, D is TRBD1 (6 bases). The origin of this receptor is an adult who was a healthcare worker with PCR-confirmed SARS-CoV-2 infection or an uninfected control (not recorded which). The CDR3 protein is CSVVRGAYGYTF. DNA of the CDR3: TGCAGCGTTGTGAGGGGGGCCTATGGCTACACCTTC.